The 16 T cell receptor beta chains reported below all come from one sample, sequenced in a study of cytotoxic CD8 clonotypes in ibrutinib-treated CLL. Using immunoSEQ multiplex PCR, the repertoire was profiled, and TCRdb retains in-frame clones only, with some absent. The sample carries fewer than 400,000 clones, over 60% recorded once. The specimen was PBMCs, collected after 36 months of ibrutinib treatment. The origin of the receptors is a human donor with chronic lymphocytic leukemia.

In this sample, this clone turned up a few times. V gene TRBV5-1 combines with J gene TRBJ1-2; D possibly corresponds to TRBD1 (6 bases). The CDR3 spans 15 residues. V was trimmed by 1 base and J by 6 bases, leaving 16 bases between them. Germline lookup yields CDR1 SGHRS and CDR2 YFSETQ. CDR3 region: CASSLSVWRGNGYTF. In DNA form, the CDR3 reads TGCGCCAGCAGCTTGAGTGTTTGGAGGGGGAATGGCTACACCTTC.

This chain uses TRBV6-1 with TRBJ1-2; D gene uncertain. Per germline, CDR1 MNHNS and CDR2 SASEGT. Trimming pared 0 bases from V and 7 bases from J, leaving 3 bases between. The CDR3 is 11 amino acids. CDR3 protein: CASSEALGYTF. In DNA, the CDR3 is TGTGCCAGCAGTGAAGCCCTTGGCTACACCTTC.

V and J are TRBV7-2 and TRBJ2-6; the D is unclear. Germline V gene lookup returns CDR1 SGHTA and CDR2 FQGNSA. CDR3 length equals 19 residues. With 1 base removed from V and 1 base from J, the gap between germline ends came to 17 bases. The CDR3, as DNA: TGTGCCAGCAGCTTAGTGTATCGGCTTGCCCCGTCTGGGGCCAACGTCCTGACTTTC. Translation gives CASSLVYRLAPSGANVLTF.

For the CDR3, the DNA is TGTGCCAGCAGCGTTATAGGGGGCCTCCAAGAGACCCAGTACTTC. Translating gives CASSVIGGLQETQYF. The rearrangement uses TRBV9 and TRBJ2-5; 7 bases line up with TRBD1. The junction had 5 bases not matched to a gene; V was cut back by 2 bases and J by 1 base. This CDR3 has 15 amino acids. CDR1 and CDR2 from the germline V gene are SGDLS and YYNGEE.

There are a few counts of this clone. The chain uses TRBV10-3 and TRBJ1-5; maybe TRBD1 (5 bases). Germline V gene data show CDR1 as ENHRY and CDR2 as SYGVKD. V shed 3 bases and J shed 6 bases, with 6 bases lying between them. This CDR3 has 12 residues. CDR3 protein: CAISDRAQPQHF. The DNA of the CDR3 is TGTGCCATCAGTGACAGGGCTCAGCCCCAGCATTTT.

This clone was seen more than once but under ten times. The rearrangement uses TRBV6-5 and TRBJ2-7; D perhaps matches TRBD1 (6 bases). The V gene lost 6 bases and the J gene lost 2 bases, with 17 bases spanning the gap. This CDR3 has 15 amino acids. Germline V lookup: CDR1 MNHEY, CDR2 SVGAGI. CDR3: CASSTYRDTAYEQYF. CDR3 nucleotides: TGTGCCAGCAGCACATATCGGGACACAGCCTACGAGCAGTACTTC.

The chain joins TRBV5-6 to TRBJ2-1, with 9 nucleotides matching TRBD2. The germline gives CDR1 SGHDT, CDR2 YYEEEE. V gave up 0 bases and J gave up 1 base; unmatched junction bases: 5. The CDR3 has 17 residues. The CDR3 nucleotides read TGTGCCAGCAGCTTGGGTGGAGCGGGGGGTTCCTACAATGAGCAGTTCTTC. It specifies CASSLGGAGGSYNEQFF.

In its sample, this clone was seen a few times. DNA for the CDR3: TGTGCCAGCAATAAGAACACTGAAGCTTTCTTT. This codes for CASNKNTEAFF. The rearrangement joins TRBV25-1 to TRBJ1-1; D ambiguous. This CDR3 is 11 amino acids long. The germline V gene has CDR1 MGHDK and CDR2 SYGVNS. Trimming left V 7 bases short and J 1 base short, with 4 bases between.

This chain uses TRBV25-1 with TRBJ1-4; 8 nucleotides agree with TRBD1. The CDR3 contains 16 residues. Germline CDR1 and CDR2: MGHDK and SYGVNS. Germline trimming cut 6 bases from V and 10 bases from J; bases unmatched to any gene: 16. The CDR3 DNA is TGTGCCAGCAGCCGACAGGGGAGATGGGAGAGCGCAAAACTGTTTTTT. This sequence encodes CASSRQGRWESAKLFF.

The V gene is TRBV7-8, the J gene TRBJ1-1; the D is unclear. The CDR3 spans 13 residues. V lost 1 base to trimming and J lost 3 bases, with 6 bases between them. Germline loops: CDR1 SGHVS, CDR2 FQNEAQ. CDR3 amino acids: CASSLDGYTEAFF. The CDR3 DNA reads TGTGCCAGCAGCTTAGACGGGTACACTGAAGCTTTCTTT.

V is TRBV19 and J is TRBJ1-2, with a tentative D call TRBD1 (6 bases). Germline V gene lookup returns CDR1 LNHDA and CDR2 SQIVND (reference sequence). Trimming shortened V by 3 bases and J by 8 bases, and 16 bases separated the two germline ends. The CDR3 is made up of 14 amino acids. Here the CDR3 reads CASSMQQGLRGYTF. The DNA of the CDR3 is TGTGCCAGTAGTATGCAACAGGGTTTAAGAGGCTACACCTTC.

The rearrangement uses TRBV9 and TRBJ1-5; D may be TRBD1 (5 bases). Trimming left V 3 bases short and J 0 bases short, with 10 bases between. The CDR3 is 15 amino acids. Germline CDR1 SGDLS, CDR2 YYNGEE. CDR3 nucleotides: TGTGCCAGCAGCGCGACAGATTATAGCAATCAGCCCCAGCATTTT. Translated, it gives CASSATDYSNQPQHF.

The chain employs TRBV27 and TRBJ1-1; possibly TRBD1 for D (5 bases). V dropped 5 bases and J dropped 5 bases, with 15 bases sitting between them. The CDR3 runs to 14 residues. CDR1 is MNHEY, CDR2 SMNVEV, per germline (reference sequence). The DNA for the CDR3 is TGTGCCAGCAGTCCCATCGGGACGTATACTGAAGCTTTCTTT. Encoded protein: CASSPIGTYTEAFF.

V gene TRBV27 combines with J gene TRBJ1-5; 10 nucleotides align to TRBD1. This CDR3 is built from 16 residues. Trimming at V came to 6 bases and at J to 5 bases, leaving 10 bases not matched to a gene. Germline V gene lookup returns CDR1 MNHEY and CDR2 SMNVEV (reference sequence). The CDR3 DNA reads TGTGCCAGCAGCCAATTAACCGGGACAGGGGATCAGCCCCAGCATTTT. Protein product: CASSQLTGTGDQPQHF.

This sequence joins TRBV7-2 and TRBJ2-5, with 9 bases fitting TRBD2. Germline-derived CDR1 and CDR2 are SGHTA and FQGNSA. With 7 bases clipped from V and 4 bases from J, the junction kept 19 bases outside the gene matches. There are 18 residues in the CDR3. The CDR3: CASNKRGGAGGLVETQYF. For the CDR3, the DNA is TGTGCCAGCAACAAGCGCGGCGGCGCGGGAGGGCTCGTAGAGACCCAGTACTTC.

This clone was found a few times. The CDR3 loop reads CASSRGSYNSPLHF. The CDR3 coding sequence is TGTGCCAGCTCCCGGGGGTCCTATAATTCACCCCTCCACTTT. V usage is TRBV11-2 and J usage is TRBJ1-6; tentatively, D is TRBD1 (5 bases). Deletions cut 8 bases from V and 1 base from J, with 9 bases between. The CDR3 has 14 amino acids. The germline V gene has CDR1 SGHAT and CDR2 FQNNGV. Full variable domain (remainder filled in from reference TRBV11-2 and TRBJ1-6): EAGVAQSPRYKIIEKRQSVAFWCNPISGHATLYWYQQILGQGPKLLIQFQNNGVVDDSQLPKDRFSAERLKGVDSTLKIQPAKLEDSAVYLCASSRGSYNSPLHFGNGTRLTVT.